Following are 5 T cell receptor beta chains from one sample sequenced in a study of blood T cell repertoires in COVID-19. Libraries were prepared by immunoSEQ multiplex PCR; TCRdb keeps only in-frame clonotypes and omits some of them. There are some 53,000 clones in the sample; more than 75% occur only once, and roughly 15% lies in the top ten. Sample: peripheral blood. These receptors originate from a man in his 70s with acute or convalescent COVID-19.

The gene calls are TRBV6-5 and TRBJ1-2, with 9 nucleotides matching TRBD1. Germline V gives CDR1 MNHEY, CDR2 SVGAGI. The V segment lost 5 bases and the J segment 1 base; nucleotides outside the gene matches: 2. The CDR3 is 14 residues long. The CDR3 loop is CASSRTGVNYGYTF. The DNA of the CDR3 is TGTGCCAGCAGTCGGACAGGGGTTAACTATGGCTACACCTTC.

The rearrangement uses TRBV14 and TRBJ2-7, with TRBD2 matching over 7 bases. Trimming took 4 bases from V and 4 from J; bases not matched to a gene: 4. This CDR3 spans 13 amino acids. Germline V lookup: CDR1 SGHDN, CDR2 FVKESK. CDR3 DNA sequence: TGTGCCAGCAGCCTAGCGGGTGATTACGAGCAGTACTTC. Translated: CASSLAGDYEQYF.

This chain connects TRBV5-6 to TRBJ1-4, with TRBD1 matching over 7 bases. This CDR3 contains 16 residues. CDR1 SGHDT and CDR2 YYEEEE come from the germline V gene. V was pared by 3 bases and J by 4 bases, with 9 bases of the junction left unmatched. This CDR3 is CASSSTPGGGNEKLFF. In nucleotides, the CDR3 is TGTGCCAGCAGCTCGACCCCAGGGGGAGGTAATGAAAAACTGTTTTTT. The full variable domain, completed using reference TRBV5-6 and TRBJ1-4, is DAGVTQSPTHLIKTRGQQVTLRCSPKSGHDTVSWYQQALGQGPQFIFQYYEEEERQRGNFPDRFSGHQFPNYSSELNVNALLLGDSALYLCASSSTPGGGNEKLFFGSGTQLSVL.

The chain employs TRBV4-1 and TRBJ2-1, with D perhaps matching TRBD2 (6 bases). From germline, CDR1 is MGHRA and CDR2 YSYEKL. The CDR3 consists of 16 residues. V lost 1 base, J lost 5 bases, and 15 bases lay in between. The CDR3: CASSQGQTRGNNEQFF. The CDR3, as DNA: TGCGCCAGCAGCCAAGGACAAACCCGCGGGAACAATGAGCAGTTCTTC.

This clone was recorded many times. The chain combines TRBV6-1 with TRBJ2-1; D is uncertain. V lost 0 bases and J lost 4, with 4 bases in between. This CDR3 spans 13 amino acids. Per germline, CDR1 MNHNS and CDR2 SASEGT. This chain's CDR3 is CASSEARYNEQFF. The CDR3 DNA is TGTGCCAGCAGTGAAGCGCGGTACAATGAGCAGTTCTTC.